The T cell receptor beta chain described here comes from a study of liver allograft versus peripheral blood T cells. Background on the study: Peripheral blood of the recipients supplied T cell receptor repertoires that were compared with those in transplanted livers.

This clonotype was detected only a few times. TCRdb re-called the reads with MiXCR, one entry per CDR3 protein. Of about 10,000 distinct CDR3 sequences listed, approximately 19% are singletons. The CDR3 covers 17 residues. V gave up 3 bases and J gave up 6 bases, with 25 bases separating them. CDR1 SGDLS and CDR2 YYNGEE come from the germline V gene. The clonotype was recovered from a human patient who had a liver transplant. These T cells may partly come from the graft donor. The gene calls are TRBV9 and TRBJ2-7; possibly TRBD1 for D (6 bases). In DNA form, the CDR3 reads TGTGCCAGCAGCGCTCACGCCGCGTCCCCAGGGGCATCCGAGCAGTACTTC. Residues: CASSAHAASPGASEQYF. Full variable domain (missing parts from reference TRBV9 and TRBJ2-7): DSGVTQTPKHLITATGQRVTLRCSPRSGDLSVYWYQQSLDQGLQFLIQYYNGEERAKGNILERFSAQQFPDLHSELNLSSLELGDSALYFCASSAHAASPGASEQYFGPGTRLTVT.